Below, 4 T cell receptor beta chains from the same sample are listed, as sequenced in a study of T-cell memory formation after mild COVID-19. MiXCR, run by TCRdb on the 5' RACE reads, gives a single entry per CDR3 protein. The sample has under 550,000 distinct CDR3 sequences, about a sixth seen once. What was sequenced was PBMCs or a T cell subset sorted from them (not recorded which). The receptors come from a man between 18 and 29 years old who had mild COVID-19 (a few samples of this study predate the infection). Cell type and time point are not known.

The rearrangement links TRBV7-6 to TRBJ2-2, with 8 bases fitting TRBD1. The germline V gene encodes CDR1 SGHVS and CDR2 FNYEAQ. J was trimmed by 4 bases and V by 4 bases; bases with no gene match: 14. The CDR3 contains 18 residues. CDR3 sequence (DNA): TGTGCCAGCAGCTCCACGGAAGGCAGGGGGCTGACCACCGGGGAGCTGTTTTTT. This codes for CASSSTEGRGLTTGELFF.

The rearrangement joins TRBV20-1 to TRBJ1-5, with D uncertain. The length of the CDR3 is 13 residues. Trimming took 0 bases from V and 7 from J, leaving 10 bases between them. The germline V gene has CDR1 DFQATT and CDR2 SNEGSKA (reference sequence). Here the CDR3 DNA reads TGCAGTGCTAGAGATCGGGTGGGACAGCCCCAGCATTTT. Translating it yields CSARDRVGQPQHF.

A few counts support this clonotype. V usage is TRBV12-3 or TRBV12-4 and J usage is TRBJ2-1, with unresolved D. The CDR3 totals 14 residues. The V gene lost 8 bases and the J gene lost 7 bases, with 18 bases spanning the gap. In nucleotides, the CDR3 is TGTGCCAGCGCCACTATCCTCGAAGGGAATGAGCAGTTCTTC. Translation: CASATILEGNEQFF.

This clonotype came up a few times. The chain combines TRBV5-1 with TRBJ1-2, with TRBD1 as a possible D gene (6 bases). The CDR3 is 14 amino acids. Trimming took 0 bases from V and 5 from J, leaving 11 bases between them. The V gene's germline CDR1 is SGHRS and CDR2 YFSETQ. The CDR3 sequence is CASSLETGAYGYTF. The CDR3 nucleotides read TGCGCCAGCAGCTTGGAGACAGGAGCTTATGGCTACACCTTC.